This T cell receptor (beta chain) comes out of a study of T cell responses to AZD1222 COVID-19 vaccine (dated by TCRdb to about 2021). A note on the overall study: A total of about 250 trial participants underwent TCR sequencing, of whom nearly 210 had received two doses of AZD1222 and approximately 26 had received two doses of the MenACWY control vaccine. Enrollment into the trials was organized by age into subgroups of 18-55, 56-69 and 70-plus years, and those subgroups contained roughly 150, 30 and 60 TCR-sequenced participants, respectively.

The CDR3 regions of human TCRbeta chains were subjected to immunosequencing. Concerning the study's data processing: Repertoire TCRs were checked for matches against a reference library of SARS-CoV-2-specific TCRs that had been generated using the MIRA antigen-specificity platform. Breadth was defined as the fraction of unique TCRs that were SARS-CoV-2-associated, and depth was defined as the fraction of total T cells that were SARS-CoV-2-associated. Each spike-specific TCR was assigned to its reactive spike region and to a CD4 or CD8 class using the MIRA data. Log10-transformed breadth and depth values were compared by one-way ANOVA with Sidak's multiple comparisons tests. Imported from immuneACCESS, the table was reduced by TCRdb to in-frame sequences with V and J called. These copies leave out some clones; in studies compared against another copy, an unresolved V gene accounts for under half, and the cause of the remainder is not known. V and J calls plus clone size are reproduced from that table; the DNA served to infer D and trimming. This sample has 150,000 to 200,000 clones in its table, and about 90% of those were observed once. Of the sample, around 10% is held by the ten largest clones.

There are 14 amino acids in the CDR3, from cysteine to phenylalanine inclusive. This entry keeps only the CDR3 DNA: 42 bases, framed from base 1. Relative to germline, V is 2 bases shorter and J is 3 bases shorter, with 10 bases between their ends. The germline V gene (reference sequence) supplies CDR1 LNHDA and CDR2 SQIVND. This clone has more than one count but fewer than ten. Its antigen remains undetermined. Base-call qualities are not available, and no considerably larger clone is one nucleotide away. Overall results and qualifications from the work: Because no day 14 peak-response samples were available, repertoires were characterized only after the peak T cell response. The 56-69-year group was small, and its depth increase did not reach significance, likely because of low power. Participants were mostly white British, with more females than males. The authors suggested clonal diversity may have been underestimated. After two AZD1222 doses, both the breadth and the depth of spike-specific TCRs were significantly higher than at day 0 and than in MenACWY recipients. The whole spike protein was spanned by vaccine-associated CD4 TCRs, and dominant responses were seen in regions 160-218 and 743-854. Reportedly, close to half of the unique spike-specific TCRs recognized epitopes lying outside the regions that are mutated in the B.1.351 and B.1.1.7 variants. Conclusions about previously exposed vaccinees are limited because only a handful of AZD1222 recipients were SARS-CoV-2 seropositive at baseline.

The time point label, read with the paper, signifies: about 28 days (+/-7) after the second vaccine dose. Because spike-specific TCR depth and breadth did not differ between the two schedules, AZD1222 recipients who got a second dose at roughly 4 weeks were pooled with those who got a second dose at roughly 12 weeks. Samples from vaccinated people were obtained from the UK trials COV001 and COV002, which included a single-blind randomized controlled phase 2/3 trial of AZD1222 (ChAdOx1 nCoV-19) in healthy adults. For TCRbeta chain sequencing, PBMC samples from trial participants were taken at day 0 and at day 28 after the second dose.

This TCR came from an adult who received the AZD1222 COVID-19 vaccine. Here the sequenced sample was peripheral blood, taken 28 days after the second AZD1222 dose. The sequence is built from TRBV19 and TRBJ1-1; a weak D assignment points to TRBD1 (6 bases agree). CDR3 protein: CASSITGWDTEAFF. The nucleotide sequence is TGTGCCAGTAGTATAACAGGGTGGGACACTGAAGCTTTCTTT.